Below, 18 T cell receptor beta chains from the same sample are listed, as sequenced in a study of OX40 agonist ivuxolimab in advanced cancers. The protocol was immunoSEQ multiplex PCR, while the TCRdb copy is restricted to in-frame clones and leaves out a portion. The sample lists about 77,000 clones; about 83% were seen once. This specimen was CD4+ or CD8+ T cells sorted from blood, taken in a trial of the OX40 agonist ivuxolimab. The receptors shown here come from an adult with an advanced solid tumor such as melanoma, head and neck, liver or kidney cancer.

The chain employs TRBV7-8 and TRBJ2-7; TRBD2 is a possible D gene (6 bases). CDR3 length: 14 residues. Germline V gene data show CDR1 as SGHVS and CDR2 as FQNEAQ. V was pared by 0 bases and J by 5 bases, with 11 bases between. The CDR3 DNA follows: TGTGCCAGCAGCTTAGCGATGGGCGGGGACGAGCAGTACTTC. This encodes CASSLAMGGDEQYF.

The rearrangement joins TRBV5-1 to TRBJ1-1, with a tentative D call TRBD1 (5 bases). This CDR3 has 15 amino acids. Germline assignment: CDR1 SGHRS and CDR2 YFSETQ. The V gene lost 1 base and the J gene lost 1 base, with 11 bases spanning the gap. The CDR3 sequence: CASSLIGTGNTEAFF. The CDR3, as DNA: TGCGCCAGCAGCTTGATTGGCACAGGGAACACTGAAGCTTTCTTT.

This chain joins TRBV19 and TRBJ2-7; 10 bases line up with TRBD2. Germline V CDR1 and CDR2: LNHDA, SQIVND (reference sequence). The CDR3 extends over 15 amino acids. V shed 3 bases, J shed 2 bases, and the junction held 4 bases outside the gene matches. CDR3 residues: CASSISSGGTYEQYF. CDR3 coding DNA: TGTGCCAGTAGTATTTCTAGCGGGGGTACCTACGAGCAGTACTTC.

The genes are TRBV7-2 and TRBJ1-2; D might be TRBD1 (5 bases). Trimming stripped 1 base from V and 0 bases from J, with 15 bases between. This CDR3 contains 17 residues. CDR1 and CDR2 (germline): SGHTA, FQGNSA. CDR3 nucleotides: TGTGCCAGCAGCTTAGGTTGGTCGGGGCTATCTAACTATGGCTACACCTTC. This translates into CASSLGWSGLSNYGYTF.

The chain uses TRBV7-9 and TRBJ1-4, with D possibly matching TRBD1 (6 bases). Trimming pared 8 bases from V and 0 bases from J, leaving 13 bases between. There are 15 residues in the CDR3. Germline-derived CDR1 and CDR2 are SEHNR and FQNEAQ (reference sequence). The CDR3 nucleotides read TGTGCCAGCGGAACACAGGGTGCAACTAATGAAAAACTGTTTTTT. The encoded protein is CASGTQGATNEKLFF.

In its sample, this clone was seen many times. The CDR3 coding sequence is TGTGCCAGCAAACCCAGCCAGGGGGACACTGAAGCTTTCTTT. This gives the protein CASKPSQGDTEAFF. The rearrangement joins TRBV19 to TRBJ1-1; 7 nucleotides align to TRBD1. The CDR3 is made up of 14 amino acids. V lost 9 bases to trimming and J lost 3 bases; unmatched junction nucleotides: 10. CDR1 LNHDA and CDR2 SQIVND come from the germline V gene (reference sequence).

The chain carries TRBV7-9 and TRBJ2-1, with 13 nucleotides matching TRBD2. J was trimmed by 2 bases and V by 1 base; bases with no gene match: 2. The CDR3 extends over 17 amino acids. Germline CDR1 reads SEHNR; CDR2 reads FQNEAQ (reference sequence). The CDR3 here is CASSLGTSGGPYNEQFF. CDR3 nucleotide sequence: TGTGCCAGCAGCTTAGGGACTAGCGGGGGACCCTACAATGAGCAGTTCTTC.

V is TRBV6-5 and J is TRBJ2-7; tentatively, D is TRBD2 (5 bases). Per germline, CDR1 MNHEY and CDR2 SVGAGI. The CDR3 consists of 13 residues. Trimming took 5 bases from V and 7 from J, leaving 15 bases between them. As DNA, the CDR3 is TGTGCCAGCAGTCTCCCGGGGTCCCGGGAGCAGTACTTC. This translates into CASSLPGSREQYF.

The chain couples TRBV4-1 to TRBJ2-5; D is uncertain. V was cut by 3 bases and J by 5 bases, with 19 bases left in between. Germline CDR1 reads MGHRA; CDR2 reads YSYEKL. This CDR3 comprises 16 residues. The CDR3 here is CASSQNPGAFGETQYF. CDR3 DNA sequence: TGCGCCAGCAGCCAGAACCCTGGAGCGTTCGGGGAGACCCAGTACTTC.

This clone came up once. The V gene is TRBV30, the J gene TRBJ1-5, with 7 bases that match TRBD1. This CDR3 spans 14 amino acids. V was pared by 4 bases and J by 6 bases, with 9 bases of the junction left unmatched. Per the germline V gene, CDR1 is GTSNPN and CDR2 is SVGIG (reference sequence). CDR3 loop: CAWTQGVAGQPQHF. In DNA form, the CDR3 reads TGTGCCTGGACCCAGGGGGTTGCGGGTCAGCCCCAGCATTTT. The complete variable domain, with remaining parts taken from reference TRBV30 and TRBJ1-5, reads SQTIHQWPATLVQPVGSPLSLECTVEGTSNPNLYWYRQAAGRGLQLLFYSVGIGQISSEVPQNLSASRPQDRQFILSSKKLLLSDSGFYLCAWTQGVAGQPQHFGDGTRLSIL.

The V call is TRBV6-1, the J call TRBJ2-2, with no clear D. From germline, CDR1 is MNHNS and CDR2 SASEGT. V was shortened by 10 bases and J by 7 bases, with 13 bases between the two germline ends. The CDR3 consists of 12 residues. The CDR3 DNA is TGTGCCATAGCTCCCTGGGGCGGGGAGCTGTTTTTT. Protein: CAIAPWGGELFF.

The chain employs TRBV4-3 and TRBJ1-2; D remains unclear. Germline V lookup: CDR1 LGHNA, CDR2 YSLEER. This CDR3 region has 15 residues. The V gene lost 0 bases and the J gene lost 0 bases, with 8 bases spanning the gap. CDR3 nucleotides: TGCGCCAGCAGCCAAGACTCGGGGACTAACTATGGCTACACCTTC. Translating it yields CASSQDSGTNYGYTF.

The chain couples TRBV6-6 to TRBJ1-1, with D hard to call. Germline loops: CDR1 MNHNY, CDR2 SVGAGI (reference sequence). Between the trimmed V and J ends, which lost 3 bases and 4 bases, there was a span of 9 bases. The CDR3 runs 13 residues. CDR3 DNA sequence: TGTGCCAGCAGTTATCGAGAGGGCACTGAAGCTTTCTTT. Protein: CASSYREGTEAFF.

V and J are TRBV19 and TRBJ1-6, with a possible D match to TRBD1 (5 bases). Germline V gene sequence: CDR1 LNHDA, CDR2 SQIVND (reference sequence). The V end lost 7 bases, the J end lost 8 bases, and 15 bases lay between the germline ends. CDR3 size: 14 residues. The CDR3 is CASKRGTADSPLHF. CDR3 DNA sequence: TGTGCCAGTAAGCGTGGGACGGCGGATTCACCCCTCCACTTT. Complete variable domain (other parts from reference TRBV19 and TRBJ1-6): DGGITQSPKYLFRKEGQNVTLSCEQNLNHDAMYWYRQDPGQGLRLIYYSQIVNDFQKGDIAEGYSVSREKKESFPLTVTSAQKNPTAFYLCASKRGTADSPLHFGNGTRLTVT.

The chain couples TRBV4-1 to TRBJ2-2; the D call may be TRBD1 or TRBD2 (6 bases each). Trimming left V 4 bases short and J 5 bases short, with 23 bases between. CDR3 size: 18 residues. CDR1 and CDR2 from the germline V gene are MGHRA and YSYEKL. CDR3 in DNA: TGCGCCAGCAGCCCAGGGGTCCTAGCGCAGGGTAGGACCGGGGAGCTGTTTTTT. Translation gives CASSPGVLAQGRTGELFF.

The chain has TRBV19 and TRBJ1-2; D possibly corresponds to TRBD1 (5 bases). Trimming left V 3 bases short and J 2 bases short, with 10 bases between. The CDR3 loop spans 14 amino acids. Germline CDR1 and CDR2: LNHDA and SQIVND (reference sequence). CDR3: CASSMGDSNYGYTF. CDR3 coding DNA: TGTGCCAGTAGTATGGGGGACTCAAACTATGGCTACACCTTC. Using reference TRBV19 and TRBJ1-2 for the parts outside the CDR3, the full variable domain is DGGITQSPKYLFRKEGQNVTLSCEQNLNHDAMYWYRQDPGQGLRLIYYSQIVNDFQKGDIAEGYSVSREKKESFPLTVTSAQKNPTAFYLCASSMGDSNYGYTFGSGTRLTVV.

CDR3 DNA: TGTGCCAGCAGCTACCTCCGCGGCCCGACCTATGGCTACACCTTC. Translated: CASSYLRGPTYGYTF. J is TRBJ1-2 and V is TRBV7-2, with D uncertain. The germline V gene has CDR1 SGHTA and CDR2 FQGNSA. The CDR3 runs 15 residues. With 4 bases removed from V and 4 bases from J, the gap between germline ends came to 16 bases.

This chain joins TRBV28 and TRBJ1-1; weak D call: TRBD1 (6 bases). The V end lost 6 bases, the J end lost 7 bases, and 9 bases lay between the germline ends. The germline CDR1 and CDR2 sequences are MDHEN and SYDVKM. This CDR3 region has 11 residues. The CDR3 sequence is CASSQGFEAFF. For the CDR3, the DNA is TGTGCCAGCAGCCAGGGGTTTGAAGCTTTCTTT.